Shown below are 19 T cell receptor beta chains from a single sample sequenced in a study of PD-L1 blockade in urothelial cancer. Profiled with immunoSEQ multiplex PCR; TCRdb holds only in-frame clones, not every one. The sample lists around 50,000 clones; around 85% were seen once. Time point: peripheral blood 6 weeks after treatment start. The sample was PBMCs, taken around atezolizumab (anti-PD-L1) treatment. The receptors stem from a man between 45 and 60 years old with urothelial cancer.

This clone was found a few times. This chain uses TRBV19 with TRBJ1-2; possible D gene TRBD1, 5 bases. The CDR3 contains 13 residues. Trimming left V 6 bases short and J 2 bases short, with 10 bases between. Per the germline V gene, CDR1 is LNHDA and CDR2 is SQIVND (reference sequence). CDR3 protein: CASRVGANYGYTF. CDR3 nucleotides: TGTGCCAGTAGGGTAGGGGCCAACTATGGCTACACCTTC.

The chain has TRBV5-1 and TRBJ1-2; D is unclear. The V gene's germline CDR1 is SGHRS and CDR2 YFSETQ. V was trimmed by 2 bases and J by 0 bases, leaving 2 bases between them. The CDR3 runs to 12 residues. The CDR3, as DNA: TGCGCCAGCAGCTTCTCTAACTATGGCTACACCTTC. Amino acid sequence: CASSFSNYGYTF.

V is TRBV7-9 and J is TRBJ1-5; 7 nucleotides line up with TRBD1. This CDR3 comprises 13 residues. The germline CDR1 and CDR2 sequences are SEHNR and FQNEAQ (reference sequence). J lost 5 bases, V lost 5 bases, and 3 bases had no gene match. The CDR3 protein is CASSPDRDQPQHF. CDR3 in DNA: TGTGCCAGCAGCCCTGACAGGGATCAGCCCCAGCATTTT.

The chain joins TRBV15 to TRBJ2-5; 11 bases agree with TRBD1. This CDR3 has 15 residues. Germline CDR1 reads LNHNV; CDR2 reads YYDKDF (reference sequence). V shed 4 bases and J 4 bases; nucleotides not matched to a gene: 5. The CDR3 region has the DNA TGTGCCACCAGCACCCATGGACAGGGGGCAGAGACCCAGTACTTC. As protein: CATSTHGQGAETQYF.

The CDR3 DNA reads as TGCGCCAGCAGCTCTCGGACAGGCGAAAACACCATATATTTT. Translated: CASSSRTGENTIYF. This chain joins TRBV4-3 and TRBJ1-3; 7 bases agree with TRBD1. V dropped 5 bases and J dropped 6; count of bases not matched to a gene: 7. The CDR3 contains 14 residues. From germline, CDR1 is LGHNA and CDR2 YSLEER.

The rearrangement uses TRBV2 and TRBJ2-3; weak D call: TRBD2 (6 bases). V lost 1 base and J lost 5, with 16 bases in between. This CDR3 contains 16 residues. Germline values: CDR1 SNHLY, CDR2 FYNNEI. The chain's CDR3 is CASSEVGSGGIDTQYF. The CDR3 DNA is TGTGCCAGCAGTGAAGTGGGGAGTGGCGGGATAGATACGCAGTATTTT.

V gene TRBV15 combines with J gene TRBJ2-7; possibly TRBD1 for D (5 bases). From germline, CDR1 is LNHNV and CDR2 YYDKDF (reference sequence). CDR3 length: 13 residues. Trimming cost V 3 bases and J 2 bases, with 8 bases left between them. CDR3 residues: CATSSGQAYEQYF. CDR3 DNA sequence: TGTGCCACCAGCAGTGGACAAGCCTACGAGCAGTACTTC.

The chain has TRBV27 and TRBJ2-2; no clear D. The CDR3 is made up of 15 amino acids. With 4 bases removed from V and 6 bases from J, the gap between germline ends came to 15 bases. Germline CDR1 is MNHEY and CDR2 is SMNVEV (reference sequence). The DNA for the CDR3 is TGTGCCAGCAGTTATTTGGGCCTTCAGGCCGGGGAGCTGTTTTTT. Protein product: CASSYLGLQAGELFF.

V usage is TRBV7-2 and J usage is TRBJ2-7; perhaps TRBD2 as D (6 bases). The CDR3 spans 16 residues. CDR1 is SGHTA, CDR2 FQGNSA, per germline. V shed 3 bases and J shed 2 bases, with 17 bases lying between them. As DNA, the CDR3 is TGTGCCAGCAGCTTTTTCACCGGGAGAAACCCCTACGAGCAGTACTTC. Translating gives CASSFFTGRNPYEQYF.

This chain uses TRBV5-4 with TRBJ2-7; D not certain. CDR3 length: 14 amino acids. V gave up 0 bases and J gave up 7 bases, with 14 bases separating them. CDR1 is SGHNT and CDR2 is YYREEE in the germline V gene (reference sequence). This CDR3 is CASSLGQVPLEQYF. CDR3 nucleotide sequence: TGTGCCAGCAGCTTGGGGCAGGTACCGTTAGAGCAGTACTTC.

This clone appeared once. The J gene is TRBJ1-2, the V gene TRBV5-1; 9 nucleotides agree with TRBD1. This CDR3 is built from 13 residues. Germline CDR1 SGHRS, CDR2 YFSETQ. The V and J ends lost 5 bases and 8 bases, in that order; junction bases with no gene match: 7. The CDR3 sequence is CASSQQGAGGYTF. In DNA form, the CDR3 reads TGCGCCAGCAGTCAACAGGGGGCGGGAGGCTACACCTTC.

V is TRBV30 and J is TRBJ1-1, with 8 bases matching TRBD1. The CDR3 is 13 amino acids. After removal of 4 bases from V and 3 bases from J, the junction contained 4 bases not matched to a gene. Per germline, CDR1 GTSNPN and CDR2 SVGIG (reference sequence). CDR3 sequence: CAWTADRDTEAFF. Written as DNA, the CDR3 is TGTGCCTGGACCGCGGACAGGGACACTGAAGCTTTCTTT.

The rearrangement links TRBV28 to TRBJ2-1; 10 bases map to TRBD2. Trimming removed 3 bases from V and 5 bases from J; junction bases left unmatched: 13. Germline V gives CDR1 MDHEN, CDR2 SYDVKM. The CDR3 has 18 residues. The CDR3 spells CASSLRASGSRRDNEQFF. The CDR3 DNA sequence: TGTGCCAGCAGTTTGCGGGCTAGCGGGAGTAGAAGGGACAATGAGCAGTTCTTC.

V usage is TRBV7-9 and J usage is TRBJ2-7; possibly TRBD2 for D (5 bases). The CDR3 is 15 amino acids. CDR1 is SEHNR and CDR2 is FQNEAQ in the germline V gene (reference sequence). V gave up 3 bases and J gave up 0 bases, with 12 bases separating them. The CDR3 DNA sequence: TGTGCCAGCAGCTTCGAGGGCAGTACCTCCTACGAGCAGTACTTC. This sequence encodes CASSFEGSTSYEQYF.

The gene calls are TRBV19 and TRBJ1-5; 8 bases agree with TRBD1. This CDR3 comprises 14 residues. The germline V gene encodes CDR1 LNHDA and CDR2 SQIVND (reference sequence). V dropped 6 bases and J dropped 5; count of bases not matched to a gene: 6. The CDR3 bases are TGTGCCAGTAGCTTTGACAGGGGCCATCAGCCCCAGCATTTT. Encoded protein: CASSFDRGHQPQHF.

This chain connects TRBV11-3 to TRBJ2-3, with D possibly matching TRBD2 (6 bases). The CDR3 has 15 amino acids. The V gene lost 1 base and the J gene lost 1 base, with 9 bases spanning the gap. Germline CDR1 is SGHNT and CDR2 is YENEEA. DNA of the CDR3: TGTGCCAGCAGCTTAGGCGGGGCCGGCACAGATACGCAGTATTTT. Translation: CASSLGGAGTDTQYF.

The gene calls are TRBV18 and TRBJ1-2, with a tentative D call TRBD1 (6 bases). The CDR3 has 15 residues. Germline values: CDR1 KGHSH, CDR2 LQKENI. The V and J ends lost 5 bases and 4 bases respectively, with 17 bases between them. DNA for the CDR3: TGTGCCAGCTCAATGGGGGCTTTGCTCGGCTATGGCTACACCTTC. This codes for CASSMGALLGYGYTF.

CDR3 region: CASSEGGQGMIYNEQFF. The DNA of the CDR3 is TGTGCCAGCAGTGAAGGGGGACAGGGGATGATCTACAATGAGCAGTTCTTC. The chain links TRBV25-1 to TRBJ2-1; 10 bases line up with TRBD1. This CDR3 has 17 amino acids. The germline V gene has CDR1 MGHDK and CDR2 SYGVNS. J was trimmed by 3 bases and V by 2 bases; bases with no gene match: 7.

The V gene is TRBV7-9, the J gene TRBJ1-1, with 7 bases aligning to TRBD1. The CDR3 extends over 15 amino acids. V shed 4 bases, J shed 6 bases, and the junction held 11 bases outside the gene matches. The germline V gene encodes CDR1 SEHNR and CDR2 FQNEAQ (reference sequence). The CDR3 DNA sequence: TGTGCCAGCAGCTATCTCCGACAGGGAGGAGCTGAAGCTTTCTTT. Translation gives CASSYLRQGGAEAFF.